This TCR beta chain was identified during a study of cytomegalovirus exposure and HLA in healthy donors. General study results and limits: In a later analysis, a missense DCLRE1C variant was linked to TCR beta V- and J-gene trimming. It has been reported that TCR beta sequences accurately predicted the HLA-A and HLA-B alleles of most subjects.

The PCR used 60 Vbeta and 13 Jbeta primers. The protocol was immunoSEQ multiplex PCR, while the TCRdb copy is restricted to in-frame clones and leaves out a portion. In the table there are about 180,000 clones, 60% to 80% of which are singletons. Regarding this clone: Its cognate antigen is unknown.

These donors, healthy bone marrow donors, were studied. Germline V gene data show CDR1 as MNHNS and CDR2 as SASEGT. The junction had 11 bases not matched to a gene; V was cut back by 4 bases and J by 6 bases. The CDR3 covers 15 residues. This chain uses TRBV6-1 with TRBJ2-7; 8 nucleotides line up with TRBD2. The material sequenced was PBMCs. This sequence was found in a man between 60 and 70 years old in good health and CMV-seronegative. CDR3 protein: CASSALTGGAGEQYF. The CDR3 DNA reads TGTGCCAGCAGTGCCCTAACCGGGGGGGCGGGCGAGCAGTACTTC.